This T cell receptor (beta chain) was recorded in a study of regulatory T cells in long-lasting Graves disease. Indicated time point: newly diagnosed GD, antithyroid drugs for less than 3 months. Isolated PBMC RNA provided the starting material for the TCR library. The table lists this clonotype with many counts. Building the TCR beta libraries relied on iRepertoire HTBI primers, and CDR3 regions underwent Arm-PCR. MiXCR, applied by TCRdb to the multiplex PCR reads, yields one record per CDR3 protein. Among under 400,000 distinct CDR3 sequences listed, roughly 17% were seen once. V lost 2 bases to trimming and J lost 4 bases, with 14 bases between them. There are 15 residues in the CDR3. Germline V gene sequence: CDR1 MDHEN, CDR2 SYDVKM. The sample was also reused in another study, on T cells in Graves' hyperthyroidism and ophthalmopathy.

The material was peripheral blood mononuclear cells (PBMCs), obtained at new diagnosis, from a patient treated with antithyroid drugs. The origin of this receptor is a man aged 35 to 55 with Graves disease. J is TRBJ1-2 and V is TRBV28; D is uncertain. The DNA for the CDR3 is TGTGCCAGCAGTTTAGGGCAGAATTTGTTCTATGGCTACACCTTC. Translated, it gives CASSLGQNLFYGYTF.